The entry below gives a single T cell receptor (beta chain) sequence along with its context. The antigen remains unidentified. These data originate in a study of radiation and T cells in renal cell carcinoma. Study as a whole: Nephrectomy followed 15 Gy stereotactic body radiation by 4 weeks. Study results and limitations: From baseline, blood top tumor clonotypes peaked at 2 weeks post-radiation.

Clones were read by immunoSEQ multiplex PCR, and TCRdb kept only the in-frame ones, dropping some. The table records about 65,000 clones, roughly 79% of them present only once. There are 15 residues in the CDR3. Trimming removed 5 bases from V and 9 bases from J; junction bases left unmatched: 8. Germline lookup yields CDR1 MNHEY and CDR2 SVGAGI. Described time point: blood 2 weeks post-SBRT. Indicated treatment: 15 Gy SBRT to primary tumor, nephrectomy 4 weeks later. After SBRT, blood was collected at 2 and 4 weeks, plus baseline. The tumor was a clear cell renal cell carcinoma. The sequenced sample was blood, obtained from a patient whose treatment included radiotherapy and nephrectomy. The source of this sequence is a man in his 60s with renal cell carcinoma. This chain joins TRBV6-5 and TRBJ2-1; 12 bases are a match to TRBD2. CDR3 amino acids: CASSGRLAGEVEQFF. In DNA, the CDR3 is TGTGCCAGCAGTGGGCGACTAGCGGGAGAGGTTGAGCAGTTCTTC.